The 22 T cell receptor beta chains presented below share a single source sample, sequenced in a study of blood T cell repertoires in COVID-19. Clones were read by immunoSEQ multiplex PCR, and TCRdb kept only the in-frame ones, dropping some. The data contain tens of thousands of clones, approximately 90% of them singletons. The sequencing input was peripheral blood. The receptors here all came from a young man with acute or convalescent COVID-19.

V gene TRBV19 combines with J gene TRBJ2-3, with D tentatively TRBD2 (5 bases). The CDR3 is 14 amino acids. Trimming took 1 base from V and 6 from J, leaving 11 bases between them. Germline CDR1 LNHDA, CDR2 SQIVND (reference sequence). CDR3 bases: TGTGCCAGTAGTATAGCGGGGTTGGCGGATACGCAGTATTTT. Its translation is CASSIAGLADTQYF.

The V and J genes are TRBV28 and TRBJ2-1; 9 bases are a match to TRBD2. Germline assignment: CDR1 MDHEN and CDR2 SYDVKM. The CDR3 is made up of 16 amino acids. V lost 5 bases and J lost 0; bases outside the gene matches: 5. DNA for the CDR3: TGTGCCAGCAGTCCCCTAGCGGGGAGCTCCTACAATGAGCAGTTCTTC. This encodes CASSPLAGSSYNEQFF.

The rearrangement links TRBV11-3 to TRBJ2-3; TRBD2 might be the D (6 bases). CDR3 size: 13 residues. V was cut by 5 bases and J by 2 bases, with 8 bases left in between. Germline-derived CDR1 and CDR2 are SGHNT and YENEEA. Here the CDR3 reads CASSRDSTDTQYF. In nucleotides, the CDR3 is TGTGCCAGCAGCCGGGACTCCACAGATACGCAGTATTTT.

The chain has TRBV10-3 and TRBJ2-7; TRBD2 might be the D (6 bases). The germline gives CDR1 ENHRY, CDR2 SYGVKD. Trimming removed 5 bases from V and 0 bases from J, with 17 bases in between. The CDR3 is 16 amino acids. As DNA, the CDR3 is TGTGCCATCAGTCAAAAAGCGGGCGCAAGCTCCTACGAGCAGTACTTC. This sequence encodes CAISQKAGASSYEQYF.

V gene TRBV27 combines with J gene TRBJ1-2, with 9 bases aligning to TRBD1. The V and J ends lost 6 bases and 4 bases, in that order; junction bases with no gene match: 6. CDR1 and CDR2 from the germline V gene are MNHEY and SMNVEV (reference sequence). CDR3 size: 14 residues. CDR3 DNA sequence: TGTGCCAGCAGGGGGACAGGGAATCCCTATGGCTACACCTTC. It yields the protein CASRGTGNPYGYTF.

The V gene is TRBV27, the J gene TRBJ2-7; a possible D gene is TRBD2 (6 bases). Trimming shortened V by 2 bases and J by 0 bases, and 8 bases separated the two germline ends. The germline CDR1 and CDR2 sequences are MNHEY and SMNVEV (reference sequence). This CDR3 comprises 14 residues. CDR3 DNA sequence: TGTGCCAGCAGTTTAAAGGACTACTCCTACGAGCAGTACTTC. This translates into CASSLKDYSYEQYF.

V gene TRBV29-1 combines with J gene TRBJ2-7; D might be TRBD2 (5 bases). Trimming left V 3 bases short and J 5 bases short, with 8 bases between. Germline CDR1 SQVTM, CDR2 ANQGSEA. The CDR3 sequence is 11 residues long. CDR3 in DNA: TGCAGCGTTGAGAGGGAAGACGAGCAGTACTTC. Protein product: CSVEREDEQYF.

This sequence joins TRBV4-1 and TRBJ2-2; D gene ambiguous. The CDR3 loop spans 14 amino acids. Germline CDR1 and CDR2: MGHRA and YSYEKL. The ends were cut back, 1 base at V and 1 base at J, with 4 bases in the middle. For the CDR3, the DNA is TGCGCCAGCAGCCAAGTCGGGAACACCGGGGAGCTGTTTTTT. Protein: CASSQVGNTGELFF.

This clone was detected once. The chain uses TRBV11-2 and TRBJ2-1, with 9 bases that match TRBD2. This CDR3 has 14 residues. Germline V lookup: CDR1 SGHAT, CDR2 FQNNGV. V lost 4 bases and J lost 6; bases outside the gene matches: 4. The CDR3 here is CASSSGLASNEQFF. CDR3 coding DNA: TGTGCCAGCAGCTCGGGACTAGCTTCCAATGAGCAGTTCTTC.

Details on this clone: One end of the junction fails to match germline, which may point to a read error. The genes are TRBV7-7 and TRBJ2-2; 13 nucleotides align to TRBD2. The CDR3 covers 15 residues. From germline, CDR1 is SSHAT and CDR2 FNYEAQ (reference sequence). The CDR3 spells CASSLGLAGAGELFF. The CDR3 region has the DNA TGTGCTAGCAGCTTAGGACTAGCGGGAGCCGGGGAGCTGTTTTTT.

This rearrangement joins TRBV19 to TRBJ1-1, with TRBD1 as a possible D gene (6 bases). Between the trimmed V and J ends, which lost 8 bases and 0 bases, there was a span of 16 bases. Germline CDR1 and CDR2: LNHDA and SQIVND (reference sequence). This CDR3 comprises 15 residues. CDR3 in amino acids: CASFSGDRMNTEAFF. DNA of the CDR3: TGTGCCAGTTTTTCAGGGGATCGGATGAACACTGAAGCTTTCTTT.

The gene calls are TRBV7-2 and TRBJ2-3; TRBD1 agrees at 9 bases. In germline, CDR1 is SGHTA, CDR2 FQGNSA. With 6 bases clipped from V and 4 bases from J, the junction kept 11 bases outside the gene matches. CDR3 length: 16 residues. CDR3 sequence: CASRSSGTGMADTQYF. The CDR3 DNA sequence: TGTGCCAGCAGATCATCCGGGACAGGGATGGCAGATACGCAGTATTTT. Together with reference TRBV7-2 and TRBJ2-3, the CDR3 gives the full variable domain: GAGVSQSPSNKVTEKGKDVELRCDPISGHTALYWYRQSLGQGLEFLIYFQGNSAPDKSGLPSDRFSAERTGGSVSTLTIQRTQQEDSAVYLCASRSSGTGMADTQYFGPGTRLTVL.

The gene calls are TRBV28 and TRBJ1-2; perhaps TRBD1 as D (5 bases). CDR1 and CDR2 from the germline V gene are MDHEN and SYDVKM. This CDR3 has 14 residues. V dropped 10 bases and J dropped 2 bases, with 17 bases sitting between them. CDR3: CATMGGRTNYGYTF. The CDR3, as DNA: TGTGCCACCATGGGGGGACGTACGAACTATGGCTACACCTTC.

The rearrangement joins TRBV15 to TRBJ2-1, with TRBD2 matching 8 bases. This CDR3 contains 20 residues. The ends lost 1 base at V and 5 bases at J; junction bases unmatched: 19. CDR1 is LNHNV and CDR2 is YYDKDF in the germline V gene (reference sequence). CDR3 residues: CATSRVSEAGDRPLDNEQFF. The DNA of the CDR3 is TGTGCCACCAGCAGAGTCTCGGAAGCGGGAGACCGCCCTTTAGACAATGAGCAGTTCTTC.

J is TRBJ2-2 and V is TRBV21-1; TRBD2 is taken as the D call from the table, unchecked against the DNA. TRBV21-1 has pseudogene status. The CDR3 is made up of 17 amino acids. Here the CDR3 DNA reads TGTGCCAGCAGCAAGGCCGGGGAGGGAACGAACACCGGGGAGCTGTTTTTT. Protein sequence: CASSKAGEGTNTGELFF.

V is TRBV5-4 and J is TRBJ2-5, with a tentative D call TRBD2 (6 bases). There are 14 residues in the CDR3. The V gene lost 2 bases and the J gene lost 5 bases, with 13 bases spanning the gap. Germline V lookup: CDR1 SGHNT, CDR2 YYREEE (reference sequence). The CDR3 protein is CASSLTGAGETQYF. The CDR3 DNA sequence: TGTGCCAGCAGCTTAACGGGAGCAGGCGAGACCCAGTACTTC.

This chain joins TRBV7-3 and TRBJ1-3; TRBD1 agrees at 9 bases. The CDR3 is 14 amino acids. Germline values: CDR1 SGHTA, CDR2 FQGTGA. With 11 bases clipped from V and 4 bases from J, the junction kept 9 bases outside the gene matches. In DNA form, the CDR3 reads TGTGCCCCGTTAGGACAGGGGCTAGGAAACACCATATATTTT. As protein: CAPLGQGLGNTIYF.

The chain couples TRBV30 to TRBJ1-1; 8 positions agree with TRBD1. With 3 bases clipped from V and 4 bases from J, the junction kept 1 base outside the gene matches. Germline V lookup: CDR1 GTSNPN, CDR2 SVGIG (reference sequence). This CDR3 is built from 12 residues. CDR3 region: CAWRDRATEAFF. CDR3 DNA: TGTGCCTGGAGGGACAGGGCCACTGAAGCTTTCTTT.

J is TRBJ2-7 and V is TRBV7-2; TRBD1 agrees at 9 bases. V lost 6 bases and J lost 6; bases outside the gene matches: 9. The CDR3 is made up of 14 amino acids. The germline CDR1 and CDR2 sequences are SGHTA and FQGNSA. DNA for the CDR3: TGTGCCAGCAGTTCCCAAGGACAGGGGCTCGAGCAGTACTTC. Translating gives CASSSQGQGLEQYF. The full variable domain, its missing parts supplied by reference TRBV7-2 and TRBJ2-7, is GAGVSQSPSNKVTEKGKDVELRCDPISGHTALYWYRQSLGQGLEFLIYFQGNSAPDKSGLPSDRFSAERTGGSVSTLTIQRTQQEDSAVYLCASSSQGQGLEQYFGPGTRLTVT.

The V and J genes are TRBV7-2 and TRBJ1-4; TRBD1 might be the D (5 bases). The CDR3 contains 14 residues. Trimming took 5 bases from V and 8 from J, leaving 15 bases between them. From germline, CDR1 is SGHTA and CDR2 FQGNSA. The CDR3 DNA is TGTGCCAGCAGCGGGGACTCCGGGAGGGAAAAACTGTTTTTT. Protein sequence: CASSGDSGREKLFF. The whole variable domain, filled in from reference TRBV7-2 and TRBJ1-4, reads GAGVSQSPSNKVTEKGKDVELRCDPISGHTALYWYRQSLGQGLEFLIYFQGNSAPDKSGLPSDRFSAERTGGSVSTLTIQRTQQEDSAVYLCASSGDSGREKLFFGSGTQLSVL.

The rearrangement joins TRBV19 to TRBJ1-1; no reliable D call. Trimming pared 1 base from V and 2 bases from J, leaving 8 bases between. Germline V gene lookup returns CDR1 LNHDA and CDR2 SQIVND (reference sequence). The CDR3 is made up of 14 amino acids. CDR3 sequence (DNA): TGTGCCAGTAGTATAGGCGGCCAAAACACTGAAGCTTTCTTT. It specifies CASSIGGQNTEAFF. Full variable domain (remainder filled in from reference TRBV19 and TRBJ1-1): DGGITQSPKYLFRKEGQNVTLSCEQNLNHDAMYWYRQDPGQGLRLIYYSQIVNDFQKGDIAEGYSVSREKKESFPLTVTSAQKNPTAFYLCASSIGGQNTEAFFGQGTRLTVV.

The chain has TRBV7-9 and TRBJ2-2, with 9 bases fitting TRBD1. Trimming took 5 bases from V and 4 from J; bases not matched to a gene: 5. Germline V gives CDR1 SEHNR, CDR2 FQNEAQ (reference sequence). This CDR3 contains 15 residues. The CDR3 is CASSLTGGITGELFF. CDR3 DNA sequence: TGTGCCAGCAGCCTCACAGGGGGCATCACCGGGGAGCTGTTTTTT.